A single T cell receptor (beta chain) is shown here with its context. Which antigen it targets is not known. There are no base qualities to consult, and no much larger clone falls within one base. The same CDR3 is also encoded by other DNA sequences in this sample. The sample is drawn from a study of shared clonotypes between healthy human individuals (dated by TCRdb to the early 2020s). With regard to the full study: The cohort comprised two women and a few men aged 18 to 49 years. For each donor, CD4 naive and CD4 memory were each run on three plates, CD8 naive on two plates, and CD8 memory on one plate. To estimate repertoire size and how much clonotype sharing occurs between individuals, the study deeply sequenced the blood TCR repertoires of 5 or 6 healthy adults. To increase sequencing depth and limit assay-specific biases, different laboratories used diverse techniques to prepare libraries and sequence TCR repertoires. Between about 0.85 and 10 billion PBMCs per donor were obtained by leukapheresis.

What the authors observed across the whole study: Sharing across several donors was observed for around 5% of naive CD4, about 4% of naive CD8, about 2.3% of memory CD4, and approximately 0.41% of memory CD8 clonotypes. Even with the large sequencing depth, rarefaction of the sorted-subset datasets indicated that sequencing was incomplete. The small number of donors limited the genetic and exposure-history diversity represented. Higher generation probabilities were observed for clonotypes shared by all four sorted-subset donors than for non-shared clonotypes. Pairwise subsampling indicated that sequencing depth was expected to affect the degree of clonotype sharing among donors. Larger estimated clonotype richness was generally found for naive subsets than for memory subsets. Sampling was restricted to blood, and TCR repertoires in tissue are likely to differ from TCR repertoires in blood.

Its CDR3 holds 13 amino acids, cysteine through phenylalanine. Left in the record is the CDR3 DNA by itself, 39 bases read in frame from the first base. CDR1 and CDR2 are read off the germline V gene as SGHRS and YFSETQ. A distance of 6 bases separates the germline ends of V and J, which lose 1 base and 3 bases respectively. TCR CDR3 regions were amplified from genomic DNA by multiplex PCR using the deep immunoSEQ assay. For each cell subset, the extracted genomic DNA was distributed evenly across all wells of several immunoSEQ 96-well plates, and each plate served as one replicate. For sorted subsets, around 200 ng genomic DNA, equal to tens of thousands of T cell genomes, was loaded into each replicate PCR. The purified libraries were quantified using a Qubit 3.0 fluorometer, sized with a Bioanalyzer 2100, and then quantified again using the KAPA Library Quantification kit. A separate single-read 150-cycle Illumina NextSeq 550 flow cell was used to sequence each immunoSEQ 96-well plate. Turning to the authors' computational methods: Because the immunoSEQ output held only junctional sequences and lacked quality scores, the filtering could not match the filtering applied to full-length reads. Sequences were annotated with PyIR, a Python wrapper for IgBLAST v1.9, using IMGT germline references to assign V/J genes and CDR3. Reads were filtered out if the reads had weak V/J assignments (E-value above 1e-6), no CDR3, stop codons, out-of-frame junctions, or ambiguous translated residues. V3J clonotypes were defined as sequences sharing an identical inferred V gene, J gene, and CDR3 amino acid sequence. Percentage overlap between repertoires was calculated by dividing the number of shared unique clonotypes by the size of the smaller repertoire. Repertoire richness was assessed with RTK rarefaction, the Chao1 estimator, and Recon v2.1 estimates of unobserved clonotypes. OLGA was used to compute generation probabilities for all TCRbeta clonotypes that the gDNA method yielded from several donors. TCRdb mirrors the immuneACCESS table, restricted to in-frame sequences. Some clones are absent from its copies; in checked studies, under half trace to an unresolved V gene, and the reason for the others is unknown. V, J and clone size were drawn from that table, and D and trimming were deduced from the DNA. The table for this sample lists more than 850,000 clones; approximately 80% of them were counted only once. Approximately 0.5% of the sample rests with the top ten.

Healthy HIV-negative adults with no recently reported acute infections or vaccinations were included as donors. Every donor was a Caucasian adult living in Nashville, Tennessee, USA. Magnetic negative selection was used to enrich CD4+ T cells, after which naive cells were positively selected on CD45RA and the negative fraction became the memory subset. Blood was collected by leukapheresis, and PBMCs were isolated by Ficoll-Histopaque density gradient centrifugation and then cryopreserved in liquid nitrogen vapor phase. Analytical flow cytometry was used to check the purity and quantity of each magnetically sorted T cell population. Genomic DNA was isolated from each sorted fraction and quantified by UV absorbance on a Nanodrop 2000c.

The rearranged chain carries TRBV5-1 and TRBJ2-3; TRBD2 is a weak D gene call, 5 bases matching. Sequencing was performed on memory CD4+ T cells from PBMCs. The sample's cell subset or site label is to be understood as: CD45RA-negative fraction. This TCR derives from a man younger than 35 in good health. Some clones in this sample may be carry-over from other donors' samples. The base sequence is TGCGCCAGCAGCTTGACGGGGACAGATACGCAGTATTTT. This encodes CASSLTGTDTQYF.